The source of this T cell receptor (beta chain) is a study of T cells in Graves' hyperthyroidism and ophthalmopathy. This clonotype was counted only a few times. Authors of the study amplified TCR beta CDR3 regions from RNA transcripts. HTBI primers drove first-round RT-PCR of the TCR CDR3. Via MiXCR, TCRdb re-called the multiplex PCR reads, giving one row per CDR3 protein. The repertoire has around 800,000 distinct CDR3 sequences, more than 30% of them found once; the top ten carry 8% to 9%. The sample comprised blood. The TCR comes from a man younger than 30 with Graves' hyperthyroidism.

In nucleotides, the CDR3 is TGTGCCAGCACCAGGCACGGGGGCGGCCAAGAGACCCAGTACTTC. Its protein product is CASTRHGGGQETQYF. The V gene is TRBV6-5, the J gene TRBJ2-5; the D gene could be TRBD1 or TRBD2 (6 bases each). Germline loops: CDR1 MNHEY, CDR2 SVGAGI. Between the trimmed V and J ends, which lost 7 bases and 1 base, there was a span of 16 bases. This CDR3 contains 15 residues.